This TCR beta chain is from a study of naive and memory T cell subsets. Trimming shortened V by 4 bases and J by 0 bases, and 10 bases separated the two germline ends. CDR1 is SQVTM and CDR2 is ANQGSEA in the germline V gene. The CDR3 runs to 13 residues. Two oligonucleotides, mixed equimolar, formed the beta constant-region primer covering TRBC1 and TRBC2. The ligated cDNA underwent four PCR rounds using SP2 and nested alpha and beta constant-region primers. One entry per CDR3 protein results from TCRdb running MiXCR on the UMI-ligation and nested PCR reads. The data contain 120,000 to 150,000 distinct CDR3 sequences, about 20% of them singletons. A word on this clonotype: Its antigen remains unidentified.

Separate alpha and beta amplification began at the second PCR step. Regarding the study as a whole: The power law exponent of TCR abundance differed between naive and memory cells. Especially in CD8 cells, naive repertoires contained a few larger clonotypes, possibly CD45RA-re-expressing memory cells.

This clonotype was sampled from a human donor in good health. The sequenced sample consisted of naive CD8+ T cells from blood. The chain has TRBV29-1 and TRBJ2-7; D ambiguous. CDR3 protein: CSVVYLGSYEQYF. The CDR3 DNA is TGCAGCGTTGTCTATCTGGGCTCCTACGAGCAGTACTTC.